This TCR beta chain was found in a study of OX40 agonist ivuxolimab in advanced cancers. Background on the study: Patients treated during dose escalation were battling hepatocellular carcinoma, melanoma, renal cell or head and neck cancer.

The CDR3 spans 15 residues. Germline V gives CDR1 LNHDA, CDR2 SQIVND (reference sequence). V lost 7 bases and J 2 bases, leaving 15 bases between the germline ends. Method: immunoSEQ multiplex PCR; TCRdb's copy keeps in-frame clones and lacks some. The sample carries under 75,000 clones, about 90% recorded once. This clone was found once. The chain links TRBV19 to TRBJ2-1, with D tentatively TRBD1 (7 bases). Here the sequenced sample was CD4+ or CD8+ T cells sorted from blood, taken in a trial of the OX40 agonist ivuxolimab. The origin of this receptor is an adult with an advanced solid tumor such as melanoma, head and neck, liver or kidney cancer. The DNA of the CDR3 is TGTGCCAGTAATTCCCAGGGGGGCCCCTACAATGAGCAGTTCTTC. Translated, it gives CASNSQGGPYNEQFF. The full variable domain, its missing parts supplied by reference TRBV19 and TRBJ2-1, is DGGITQSPKYLFRKEGQNVTLSCEQNLNHDAMYWYRQDPGQGLRLIYYSQIVNDFQKGDIAEGYSVSREKKESFPLTVTSAQKNPTAFYLCASNSQGGPYNEQFFGPGTRLTVL.